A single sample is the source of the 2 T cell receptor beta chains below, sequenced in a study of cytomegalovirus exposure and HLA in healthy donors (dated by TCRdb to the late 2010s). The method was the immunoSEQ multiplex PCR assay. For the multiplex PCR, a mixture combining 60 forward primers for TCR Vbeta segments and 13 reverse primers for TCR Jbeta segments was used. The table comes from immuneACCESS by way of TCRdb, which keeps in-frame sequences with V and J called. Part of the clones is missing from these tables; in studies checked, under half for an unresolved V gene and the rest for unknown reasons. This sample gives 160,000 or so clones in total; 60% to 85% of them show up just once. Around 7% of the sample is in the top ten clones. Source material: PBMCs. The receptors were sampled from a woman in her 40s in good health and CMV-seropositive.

CDR3 nucleotide sequence: TGTGCCAGCAGTTCAGGACAGAGCTATGGCTACACCTTC. Its translation: CASSSGQSYGYTF. J is TRBJ1-2 and V is TRBV6-5; a possible D gene is TRBD1 (6 bases). Germline V lookup: CDR1 MNHEY, CDR2 SVGAGI. The V and J ends lost 4 bases and 4 bases respectively, with 10 bases between them. There are 13 residues in the CDR3.

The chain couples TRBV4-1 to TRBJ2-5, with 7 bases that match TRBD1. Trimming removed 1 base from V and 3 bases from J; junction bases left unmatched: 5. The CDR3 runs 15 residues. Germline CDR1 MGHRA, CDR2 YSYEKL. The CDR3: CASSQGDRDEETQYF. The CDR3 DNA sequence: TGCGCCAGCAGCCAAGGCGACAGGGACGAAGAGACCCAGTACTTC.